These T cell receptor beta chains were read from a single sample in a study of response to subunit inactivated influenza vaccine. TCRdb used MiXCR to reprocess the RT-PCR reads, holding one entry per CDR3 protein. In the table there are roughly 700,000 distinct CDR3 sequences, approximately 15% of which are singletons. This specimen consisted of PBMCs from blood, obtained approximately 15 days before vaccination. The receptors shown here come from a man in his fifties who received an inactivated influenza vaccine. The CDR3 runs from the conserved cysteine through the conserved F or W. A D gene is named only where the DNA matches it firmly. A row's size may be missing; if present it is once, few, many or a size class.

TRBV11-2	few	TRBJ2-1	TRBD2	CASSPFEVVAGAYNEQFF	TGTGCCAGCAGCCCTTTTGAAGTGGTAGCGGGCGCCTACAATGAGCAGTTCTTC
TRBV18	few	TRBJ2-2	TRBD1	CASSGDRAAGELFF	TGTGCCAGCTCGGGAGACAGGGCGGCCGGGGAGCTGTTTTTT
TRBV5-1	few	TRBJ2-7	TRBD2	CASSWSGTSGGAPNEQYF	TGCGCCAGCAGCTGGTCCGGGACTAGCGGGGGGGCCCCCAACGAGCAGTACTTC
TRBV12-3/TRBV12-4	many	TRBJ2-7	TRBD1	CASSSPGQGFNEQYF	TGTGCCAGCAGTTCCCCAGGACAGGGGTTCAACGAGCAGTACTTC
TRBV5-1	few	TRBJ2-7	TRBD1	CASSDRVFSYEQYF	TGCGCCAGCAGTGACAGGGTTTTCTCCTACGAGCAGTACTTC
TRBV7-6	-	TRBJ1-1	-	CASRRDQGNTEAFF	TGTGCCAGCAGACGAGACCAGGGGAACACTGAAGCTTTCTTT
TRBV20-1	-	TRBJ2-7	TRBD1	CSAKDRGSYEQYF	TGCAGTGCTAAAGACAGGGGTTCCTACGAGCAGTACTTC
TRBV20-1	few	TRBJ2-1	TRBD2	CSARGGLAGPEQFF	TGCAGTGCTAGAGGGGGACTAGCGGGACCGGAGCAGTTCTTC
TRBV20-1	-	TRBJ2-7	-	CSAALDGDEQYF	TGCAGTGCAGCCCTAGACGGCGACGAGCAGTACTTC
TRBV5-6	few	TRBJ2-7	-	CASSLKGLNSYEQYF	TGTGCCAGCAGCTTAAAGGGACTGAACTCCTACGAGCAGTACTTC
TRBV10-3	-	TRBJ2-5	TRBD2	CAIRASGTETQYF	TGTGCCATCAGGGCTAGCGGGACAGAGACCCAGTACTTC
TRBV15	few	TRBJ1-1	TRBD1	CATSRTTGSGTEAFF	TGTGCCACCAGCAGAACGACAGGGTCCGGCACTGAAGCTTTCTTT
TRBV7-2	-	TRBJ2-3	-	CASSLGAGPTNTQYF	TGTGCCAGCAGCTTAGGGGCTGGGCCGACAAATACGCAGTATTTT
TRBV20-1	few	TRBJ1-5	TRBD1	CSAREVDRGRGNQPQHF	TGCAGTGCTAGAGAGGTGGACAGGGGTCGTGGCAATCAGCCCCAGCATTTT
TRBV29-1	many	TRBJ2-3	TRBD2	CSGLLAGGPSDTQYF	TGCAGCGGCCTCCTAGCGGGAGGGCCGTCAGATACGCAGTATTTT
TRBV29-1	many	TRBJ2-3	TRBD2	CSVPPGLSLTDTQYF	TGCAGCGTCCCGCCGGGACTATCTCTTACAGATACGCAGTATTTT
TRBV7-9	many	TRBJ2-7	TRBD1	CASSYQGAYEQYF	TGTGCCAGCAGCTACCAGGGGGCCTACGAGCAGTACTTC
TRBV15	-	TRBJ1-2	TRBD1	CATSRDRTGGSYGFTF	TGTGCCACCAGCAGAGACCGGACAGGGGGCAGCTATGGCTTCACCTTC
TRBV6-1	few	TRBJ2-3	TRBD2	CASSEAGLAGASDTQYF	TGTGCCAGCAGTGAAGCCGGGCTAGCGGGGGCATCAGATACGCAGTATTTT
TRBV27	-	TRBJ2-1	TRBD2	CASSLSGLARDEQFF	TGTGCCAGCAGTTTATCTGGACTAGCGAGGGATGAGCAGTTCTTC
TRBV20-1	few	TRBJ2-3	-	CSARGGRKITSTDTQYF	TGCAGTGCTAGAGGAGGACGGAAGATAACTAGCACAGATACGCAGTATTTT
TRBV18	few	TRBJ1-2	TRBD1	CASSLDRVVVYGYTF	TGTGCCAGCTCACTAGACAGGGTCGTTGTATACGGCTACACCTTC
TRBV9	many	TRBJ2-3	-	CASSATSGVGDTQYF	TGTGCCAGCAGCGCAACCTCAGGGGTAGGGGATACGCAGTATTTT
TRBV28	few	TRBJ2-7	-	CASSFYSRGSSYEQYF	TGTGCCAGCAGTTTCTATTCCCGGGGCAGCTCCTACGAGCAGTACTTC
TRBV4-3	few	TRBJ2-7	-	CASSQVIESSYEQYF	TGCGCCAGCAGCCAAGTCATCGAAAGCTCCTACGAGCAGTACTTC
TRBV2	once	TRBJ2-3	TRBD2	CTRSIYLAVYRLGTDTQYF	TGTACCCGCAGTATTTATCTAGCGGTTTACCGACTTGGCACAGATACGCAGTATTTT
TRBV4-2	-	TRBJ2-7	-	CASSLRQEGAYEQYF	TGTGCCAGCAGCCTGCGACAGGAGGGAGCGTACGAGCAGTACTTC
TRBV5-5	few	TRBJ2-7	TRBD1	CASSYGTGAYSPFYEQYF	TGTGCCAGCAGCTACGGGACAGGCGCCTATTCTCCATTCTACGAGCAGTACTTC
TRBV3-1	few	TRBJ1-4	TRBD1	CASSQDMTGGEKLFF	TGTGCCAGCAGCCAAGATATGACAGGGGGTGAAAAACTGTTTTTT
TRBV12-3/TRBV12-4	many	TRBJ1-5	-	CASRAGVGQDFNQPQHF	TGTGCCAGCAGGGCAGGAGTAGGGCAGGACTTCAATCAGCCCCAGCATTTT
TRBV10-2	many	TRBJ1-1	-	CASGRDTEAFF	TGCGCCAGCGGCAGAGACACTGAAGCTTTCTTT
TRBV11-2	-	TRBJ1-5	-	CASSLDAYQPQHF	TGTGCCAGCAGCTTAGATGCTTATCAGCCCCAGCATTTT
TRBV20-1	-	TRBJ2-7	-	CSARDWVGGYEQYF	TGCAGTGCTAGAGATTGGGTAGGGGGGTACGAGCAGTACTTC
TRBV5-1	-	TRBJ2-3	TRBD1	CASSLQGPGTDTQYF	TGCGCCAGCAGCTTACAGGGGCCCGGCACAGATACGCAGTATTTT
TRBV6-2/TRBV6-3	-	TRBJ2-6	-	CASSPFIAGLYDSSGANVLTF	TGTGCCAGCAGTCCTTTTATCGCGGGGCTATACGATTCCTCTGGGGCCAACGTCCTGACTTTC
TRBV10-3	few	TRBJ2-7	TRBD2	CAIRERTSGAYYEQYF	TGTGCCATCAGGGAAAGGACTAGCGGGGCATACTACGAGCAGTACTTC
TRBV7-2	-	TRBJ1-3	-	CASSPQGFGNTIYF	TGTGCCAGCAGTCCTCAGGGGTTCGGAAACACCATATATTTT
TRBV2	-	TRBJ1-1	TRBD1	CAISPHWTGGEIGTEAFF	TGTGCCATCAGTCCCCACTGGACAGGGGGCGAGATTGGCACTGAAGCTTTCTTT
TRBV11-2	-	TRBJ2-7	TRBD1	CASRKSGTGRYEQYF	TGTGCCAGCAGAAAATCCGGGACAGGGAGGTACGAGCAGTACTTC
TRBV7-9	many	TRBJ2-3	TRBD2	CASSSRGRGGDTQYF	TGTGCCAGCAGCTCGAGGGGGCGGGGGGGCGATACGCAGTATTTT
TRBV29-1	few	TRBJ2-7	-	CSVKGKTYEQYF	TGCAGCGTTAAGGGCAAGACCTACGAGCAGTACTTC